These 8 T cell receptor beta chains were sequenced from one sample in a study of blood T cell repertoires in COVID-19 (dated by TCRdb to 2018 to 2021). Receptor amplification or capture employed the immunoSEQ multiplex PCR assay. What TCRdb holds here is the immuneACCESS table cut down to in-frame rearrangements. Part of the clones is not present; checked against another copy, under half of the missing clones reflect an unresolved V gene, and the others are unexplained. The sample table shows approximately 460,000 clones, and nearly 90% are seen once. The ten largest account for around 0.95% of the sample. The sample consisted of peripheral blood. These receptor sequences come from a man between 18 and 29 years old with COVID-19, enrolled during active disease.

The chain's CDR3 is CATSDPDRGTYNEQFF. Written as DNA, the CDR3 is TGTGCCACCAGTGATCCGGACAGGGGCACCTACAATGAGCAGTTCTTC. The chain is built from TRBV24-1 and TRBJ2-1, with 9 positions matching TRBD1. This CDR3 has 16 amino acids. With V trimmed by 3 bases and J by 2 bases, 4 bases remained unmatched. Germline assignment: CDR1 KGHDR and CDR2 SFDVKD.

The chain uses TRBV27 and TRBJ1-4; D perhaps matches TRBD1 (5 bases). CDR3 size: 15 residues. Germline V gene sequence: CDR1 MNHEY, CDR2 SMNVEV (reference sequence). Trimming removed 4 bases at V and 2 bases at J, with 11 bases between. The CDR3 loop reads CASSYLGGTNEKLFF. The CDR3 DNA is TGTGCCAGCAGTTATCTGGGGGGGACTAATGAAAAACTGTTTTTT.

J is TRBJ2-2 and V is TRBV7-2; D might be TRBD2 (6 bases). Germline-derived CDR1 and CDR2 are SGHTA and FQGNSA. V lost 6 bases and J 5 bases, leaving 10 bases between the germline ends. CDR3 length: 13 residues. The CDR3 sequence: CASRVGGTGELFF. The CDR3 DNA is TGTGCCAGCAGGGTGGGGGGAACCGGGGAGCTGTTTTTT.

This clone was observed once. The chain links TRBV11-3 to TRBJ2-4; 8 nucleotides align to TRBD2. The germline CDR1 and CDR2 sequences are SGHNT and YENEEA. Unmatched junction bases numbered 4, after V lost 3 bases and J lost 0 bases. This CDR3 is 16 amino acids long. In DNA, the CDR3 is TGTGCCAGCAGCTTCGGGAGGGCCCTAGCCAAAAACATTCAGTACTTC. As protein: CASSFGRALAKNIQYF.

J is TRBJ2-5 and V is TRBV29-1, with a tentative D call TRBD2 (6 bases). The CDR3 consists of 13 residues. Germline V gene sequence: CDR1 SQVTM, CDR2 ANQGSEA. Trimming removed 8 bases from V and 1 base from J, with 14 bases in between. Written as DNA, the CDR3 is TGCAGCCCCACGAGACTAGGCCAAGAGACCCAGTACTTC. It is translated as CSPTRLGQETQYF.

This chain uses TRBV7-9 with TRBJ1-1; 9 bases fit TRBD1. The V and J ends lost 5 bases and 3 bases, in that order; junction bases with no gene match: 10. Per germline, CDR1 SEHNR and CDR2 FQNEAQ (reference sequence). This CDR3 region has 16 residues. CDR3 nucleotides: TGTGCCAGCAGCCGGGGACAGGGTATTAAGGACACTGAAGCTTTCTTT. This codes for CASSRGQGIKDTEAFF. The variable domain in full, completed from reference TRBV7-9 and TRBJ1-1, reads DTGVSQNPRHKITKRGQNVTFRCDPISEHNRLYWYRQTLGQGPEFLTYFQNEAQLEKSRLLSDRFSAERPKGSFSTLEIQRTEQGDSAMYLCASSRGQGIKDTEAFFGQGTRLTVV.

The genes are TRBV12-5 and TRBJ2-7; 7 positions match TRBD2. In germline, CDR1 is LGHNT, CDR2 FRNRAP. The CDR3 length is 13 residues. J gave up 0 bases and V 8 bases, and 4 bases lay outside the gene matches. DNA for the CDR3: TGTGCTAGTAGCGGGACGCCCTCCTACGAGCAGTACTTC. Its protein product is CASSGTPSYEQYF.

The chain joins TRBV5-4 to TRBJ1-1, with 7 bases matching TRBD1. The CDR3 has 12 residues. Trimming cost V 10 bases and J 1 base; bases outside gene matches: 4. Looked up from germline, CDR1 is SGHNT and CDR2 is YYREEE (reference sequence). The DNA of the CDR3 is TGTGCCCTCCGGGACAGGAACACTGAAGCTTTCTTT. Translating gives CALRDRNTEAFF.